This is a list of T cell receptor beta chains from one sample in a study of OX40 agonist ivuxolimab in advanced cancers. TCRdb's table, derived via immunoSEQ multiplex PCR, lists solely in-frame clones and lacks some. The sample records around 70,000 clones, about four fifths being singletons. Sequenced material: CD4+ or CD8+ T cells sorted from blood, taken in a trial of the OX40 agonist ivuxolimab. The receptor set was obtained from an adult with an advanced solid tumor such as melanoma, head and neck, liver or kidney cancer. Both conserved end residues are part of each CDR3. The order of the fields is CDR3 protein, J gene, CDR3 length, V gene.

CDR3aa: CASSYRGRGTEAFF
j_gene: TRBJ1-1
len: 14
v_gene: TRBV6-5

CDR3aa: CASSDLGGGRAAGQYF
j_gene: TRBJ2-7
len: 16
v_gene: TRBV25-1

CDR3aa: CASGTRQQNTEAFF
j_gene: TRBJ1-1
len: 14
v_gene: TRBV5-5

CDR3aa: CASSLDGGRVREQFF
j_gene: TRBJ2-1
len: 15
v_gene: TRBV7-3

CDR3aa: CATHKMGNPLPGELFF
j_gene: TRBJ2-2
len: 16
v_gene: TRBV14

CDR3aa: CASMVAQETQYF
j_gene: TRBJ2-5
len: 12
v_gene: TRBV28

CDR3aa: CSVGGGNQPQHF
j_gene: TRBJ1-5
len: 12
v_gene: TRBV29-1

CDR3aa: CAAGGLSYADGYTF
j_gene: TRBJ1-2
len: 14
v_gene: TRBV10-3

CDR3aa: CATSSPGGKLTGELFF
j_gene: TRBJ2-2
len: 16
v_gene: TRBV15

CDR3aa: CASSQRQGKAFF
j_gene: TRBJ1-1
len: 12
v_gene: TRBV14

CDR3aa: CAISDGYRGSGYEQYF
j_gene: TRBJ2-7
len: 16
v_gene: TRBV10-3

CDR3aa: CASSFTGTGGPGELFF
j_gene: TRBJ2-2
len: 16
v_gene: TRBV5-1

CDR3aa: CASSSRGASNQPQHF
j_gene: TRBJ1-5
len: 15
v_gene: TRBV27

CDR3aa: CSVDTDTQYF
j_gene: TRBJ2-3
len: 10
v_gene: TRBV29-1

CDR3aa: CAISESVEVLYGYTF
j_gene: TRBJ1-2
len: 15
v_gene: TRBV10-3

CDR3aa: CASSLLGARDEQFF
j_gene: TRBJ2-1
len: 14
v_gene: TRBV7-2

CDR3aa: CASSLAVLGTLGSEAFF
j_gene: TRBJ1-1
len: 17
v_gene: TRBV7-2

CDR3aa: CASSEVNNEQFF
j_gene: TRBJ2-1
len: 12
v_gene: TRBV2

CDR3aa: CASRSGSVLFSYNEQFF
j_gene: TRBJ2-1
len: 17
v_gene: TRBV28

CDR3aa: CASSSGLARETQYF
j_gene: TRBJ2-5
len: 14
v_gene: TRBV7-6

CDR3aa: CATSRGWDGHEQYF
j_gene: TRBJ2-7
len: 14
v_gene: TRBV15

CDR3aa: CASSLSGQGIHEQYF
j_gene: TRBJ2-7
len: 15
v_gene: TRBV7-6

CDR3aa: CASSYSSEQYF
j_gene: TRBJ2-7
len: 11
v_gene: TRBV6-5

CDR3aa: CASRATDTQYF
j_gene: TRBJ2-3
len: 11
v_gene: TRBV2

CDR3aa: CASSKGTAYGYTF
j_gene: TRBJ1-2
len: 13
v_gene: TRBV27

CDR3aa: CASSEVRTGAGGVLFF
j_gene: TRBJ1-4
len: 16
v_gene: TRBV2

CDR3aa: CASSLSVGSGKMSYNEQFF
j_gene: TRBJ2-1
len: 19
v_gene: TRBV5-4